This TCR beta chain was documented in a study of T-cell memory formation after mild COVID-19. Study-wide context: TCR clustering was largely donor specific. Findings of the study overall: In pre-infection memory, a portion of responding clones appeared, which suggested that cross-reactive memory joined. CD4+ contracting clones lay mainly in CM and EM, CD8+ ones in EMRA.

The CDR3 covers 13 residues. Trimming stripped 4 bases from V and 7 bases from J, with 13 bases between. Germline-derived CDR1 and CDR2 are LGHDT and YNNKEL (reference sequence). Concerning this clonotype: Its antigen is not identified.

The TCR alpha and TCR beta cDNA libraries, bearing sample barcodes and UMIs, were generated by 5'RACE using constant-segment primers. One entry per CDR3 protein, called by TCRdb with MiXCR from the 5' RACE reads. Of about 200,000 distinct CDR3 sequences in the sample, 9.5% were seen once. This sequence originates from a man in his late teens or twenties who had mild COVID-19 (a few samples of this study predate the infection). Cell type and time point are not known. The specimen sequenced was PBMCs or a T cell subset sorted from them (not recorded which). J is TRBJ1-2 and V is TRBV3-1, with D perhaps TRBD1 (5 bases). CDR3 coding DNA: TGTGCCAGCAGCCCTGGTCTCGGGGGTGGCTACACCTTC. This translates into CASSPGLGGGYTF.